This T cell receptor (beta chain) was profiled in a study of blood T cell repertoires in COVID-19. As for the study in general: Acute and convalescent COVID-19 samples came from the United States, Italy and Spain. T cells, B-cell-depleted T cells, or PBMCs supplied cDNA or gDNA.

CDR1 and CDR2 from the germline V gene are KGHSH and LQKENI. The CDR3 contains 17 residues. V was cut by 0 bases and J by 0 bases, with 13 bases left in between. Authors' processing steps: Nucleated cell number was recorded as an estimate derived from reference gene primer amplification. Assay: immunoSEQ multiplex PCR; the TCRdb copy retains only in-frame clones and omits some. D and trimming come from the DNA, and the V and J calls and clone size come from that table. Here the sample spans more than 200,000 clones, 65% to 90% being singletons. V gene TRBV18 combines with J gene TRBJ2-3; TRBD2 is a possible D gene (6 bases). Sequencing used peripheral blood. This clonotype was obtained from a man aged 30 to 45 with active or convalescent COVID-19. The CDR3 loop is CASSPPLRGTSTDTQYF. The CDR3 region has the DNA TGTGCCAGCTCACCACCGTTGCGGGGTACTAGCACAGATACGCAGTATTTT.